This entry lists 26 T cell receptor beta chains sequenced from one sample in a study of Ad26.COV2.S vaccination and SARS-CoV-2 variants. Assay used: immunoSEQ multiplex PCR; TCRdb lists only in-frame clones, some missing. The table has some 500,000 clones, nearly 90% seen once; the top ten hold roughly 2.5%. Treatment denoted: some 19 received Ad26.COV2.S at low or high dose, single or two shots; five or six received placebo; per-sample allocation not given. Samples were taken on day 63 after the first vaccine or placebo injection. The sample was peripheral blood, taken in a trial of Ad26.COV2.S vaccine versus placebo. These receptors were taken from a person aged 18-60 years who received the Ad26.COV2.S COVID-19 vaccine or a placebo.

The chain combines TRBV7-8 with TRBJ1-5; D gene unclear. The V gene's germline CDR1 is SGHVS and CDR2 FQNEAQ. CDR3 length: 14 residues. Trimming shortened V by 1 base and J by 12 bases, and 16 bases separated the two germline ends. CDR3 sequence reads: CASSLGTVVRIQHF. The CDR3 DNA sequence: TGTGCCAGCAGCTTAGGGACGGTGGTCCGGATCCAGCATTTT.

The chain has TRBV6-4 and TRBJ2-3; TRBD2 agrees at 11 bases. CDR1 and CDR2 from the germline V gene are MRHNA and SNTAGT. V was clipped by 4 bases and J by 4 bases; unmatched bases: 1. CDR3 length: 14 residues. In DNA, the CDR3 is TGTGCCAGCAGTGCTAGCGGGAGGCCAGATACGCAGTATTTT. Its protein product is CASSASGRPDTQYF.

CDR3 in amino acids: CASESGVGYGYTF. DNA for the CDR3: TGTGCCAGCGAATCAGGGGTAGGCTATGGCTACACCTTC. The V call is TRBV28, the J call TRBJ1-2; tentative D call: TRBD1 (6 bases). Per germline, CDR1 MDHEN and CDR2 SYDVKM. V dropped 8 bases and J dropped 4 bases, with 14 bases sitting between them. The CDR3 totals 13 residues.

The chain is built from TRBV6-1 and TRBJ1-3; D ambiguous. V was pared by 0 bases and J by 5 bases, with 5 bases between. This CDR3 contains 13 residues. Germline CDR1 MNHNS, CDR2 SASEGT. The CDR3 is CASSEAQRNTIYF. In DNA, the CDR3 is TGTGCCAGCAGTGAAGCGCAGCGAAACACCATATATTTT.

The chain has TRBV24-1 and TRBJ2-6; 7 bases line up with TRBD1. Germline V gene sequence: CDR1 KGHDR, CDR2 SFDVKD. The CDR3 is 18 amino acids. V dropped 5 bases and J dropped 0; count of bases not matched to a gene: 9. The CDR3 DNA reads TGTGCCACCAGTGGTGGGGGACAGCCCTCCTCTGGGGCCAACGTCCTGACTTTC. Encoded protein: CATSGGGQPSSGANVLTF.

The CDR3 spells CASSDRYSNQPQHF. The CDR3 DNA reads as TGTGCCAGCAGTGACAGATATAGCAATCAGCCCCAGCATTTT. This rearrangement joins TRBV2 to TRBJ1-5; no definite D call. CDR3 length equals 14 residues. Trimming left V 3 bases short and J 0 bases short, with 6 bases between. Germline V gives CDR1 SNHLY, CDR2 FYNNEI. Using reference TRBV2 and TRBJ1-5 for the parts outside the CDR3, the full variable domain is EPEVTQTPSHQVTQMGQEVILRCVPISNHLYFYWYRQILGQKVEFLVSFYNNEISEKSEIFDDQFSVERPDGSNFTLKIRSTKLEDSAMYFCASSDRYSNQPQHFGDGTRLSIL.

CDR3 bases: TGTGCCAGCAGTCAGGGTCCTGGAAACACCATATATTTT. Translating gives CASSQGPGNTIYF. This chain joins TRBV7-3 and TRBJ1-3; tentative D call: TRBD1 (5 bases). CDR3 size: 13 residues. Germline CDR1 and CDR2: SGHTA and FQGTGA. The germline V and J ends were trimmed by 6 bases and 2 bases, with 8 bases remaining between them.

The J gene is TRBJ1-1, the V gene TRBV29-1; D is undetermined. Germline V CDR1 and CDR2: SQVTM, ANQGSEA. The CDR3 contains 13 residues. With 7 bases removed from V and 1 base from J, the gap between germline ends came to 13 bases. CDR3: CSAHPGGNTEAFF. Written as DNA, the CDR3 is TGCAGCGCTCACCCGGGCGGGAACACTGAAGCTTTCTTT.

J is TRBJ1-1 and V is TRBV3-1 (or the pseudogene TRBV3-2); D not resolved. The V and J ends lost 6 bases and 0 bases respectively, with 5 bases between them. The V gene's germline CDR1 is LGHDT and CDR2 YNNKEL (reference sequence). This CDR3 is built from 12 residues. The CDR3 reads CASSRVNTEAFF. For the CDR3, the DNA is TGTGCCAGCAGTCGAGTGAACACTGAAGCTTTCTTT.

This clone was observed a few times. The chain employs TRBV9 and TRBJ2-7; the match to TRBD1 covers 9 bases. From germline, CDR1 is SGDLS and CDR2 YYNGEE. After removal of 0 bases from V and 4 bases from J, the junction contained 8 bases not matched to a gene. This CDR3 is built from 16 residues. Here the CDR3 reads CASSVAPGQGGYEQYF. Here the CDR3 DNA reads TGTGCCAGCAGCGTAGCGCCGGGACAGGGTGGTTACGAGCAGTACTTC.

This chain joins TRBV7-2 and TRBJ2-2; no firm D call. This CDR3 spans 14 amino acids. Trimming took 1 base from V and 6 from J, leaving 9 bases between them. CDR1 is SGHTA, CDR2 FQGNSA, per germline. CDR3 nucleotides: TGTGCCAGCAGCTTAGGGTGGAGCGCCGGGGAGCTGTTTTTT. It yields the protein CASSLGWSAGELFF.

The V and J genes are TRBV4-3 and TRBJ2-7; the D is unclear. The germline V gene encodes CDR1 LGHNA and CDR2 YSLEER. This CDR3 has 14 residues. The germline V and J ends were trimmed by 2 bases and 5 bases, with 13 bases remaining between them. The CDR3, as DNA: TGCGCCAGCAGCCAACAACTGGTACTCCACGAGCAGTACTTC. Encoded protein: CASSQQLVLHEQYF.

This chain links TRBV28 with TRBJ1-2; the match to TRBD1 covers 9 bases. V lost 3 bases and J lost 3; bases outside the gene matches: 11. The CDR3 totals 17 residues. Per germline, CDR1 MDHEN and CDR2 SYDVKM. The chain's CDR3 is CASSFIRRRDRDYGYTF. For the CDR3, the DNA is TGTGCCAGCAGTTTCATACGAAGACGGGACAGGGACTATGGCTACACCTTC.

The chain uses TRBV6-2 or TRBV6-3 and TRBJ1-2; TRBD1 agrees at 7 bases. V was clipped by 0 bases and J by 2 bases; unmatched bases: 12. Germline CDR1 and CDR2: MNHEY and SVGEGT. The CDR3 extends over 18 amino acids. CDR3 sequence reads: CASSYSGRGLRGNYGYTF. The DNA for the CDR3 is TGTGCCAGCAGTTACTCGGGCAGGGGGTTAAGGGGGAACTATGGCTACACCTTC.

The chain carries TRBV7-6 and TRBJ1-1; D is unclear. V shed 1 base and J shed 0 bases, with 15 bases lying between them. Germline lookup yields CDR1 SGHVS and CDR2 FNYEAQ. This CDR3 region has 17 residues. CDR3 bases: TGTGCCAGCAGCTTAGGGTCCCCACCCCCCTTGAACACTGAAGCTTTCTTT. It is translated as CASSLGSPPPLNTEAFF.

The chain employs TRBV3-1 (or the pseudogene TRBV3-2) and TRBJ1-1; D uncertain. V lost 0 bases, J lost 7 bases, and 6 bases lay in between. CDR3 size: 12 residues. CDR1 LGHDT and CDR2 YNNKEL come from the germline V gene (reference sequence). The CDR3 loop reads CASSQEQSEAFF. Written as DNA, the CDR3 is TGTGCCAGCAGCCAAGAACAGAGTGAAGCTTTCTTT.

This chain connects TRBV2 to TRBJ1-6; 8 nucleotides align to TRBD1. Per the germline V gene, CDR1 is SNHLY and CDR2 is FYNNEI. Trimming at V came to 3 bases and at J to 3 bases, leaving 1 base not matched to a gene. The CDR3 has 15 amino acids. The DNA of the CDR3 is TGTGCCAGCAGTGAGGACAGGGTCTATAATTCACCCCTCCACTTT. Protein sequence: CASSEDRVYNSPLHF.

The V call is TRBV7-8, the J call TRBJ1-2; TRBD1 matches at 11 bases. J was trimmed by 8 bases and V by 4 bases; bases with no gene match: 3. The CDR3 extends over 13 amino acids. CDR1 SGHVS and CDR2 FQNEAQ come from the germline V gene. Here the CDR3 reads CASSSDRGLGYTF. The CDR3 region has the DNA TGTGCCAGCAGCTCGGACAGGGGGCTCGGCTACACCTTC.

This clone appeared a single time. This chain uses TRBV4-1 with TRBJ2-3; 9 bases align to TRBD1. This CDR3 region has 14 residues. Trimming at V came to 3 bases and at J to 7 bases, leaving 5 bases not matched to a gene. Germline V gives CDR1 MGHRA, CDR2 YSYEKL. In nucleotides, the CDR3 is TGCGCCAGCAGCCACCGGACAGGGGTATATACGCAGTATTTT. It codes for CASSHRTGVYTQYF.

This clone was counted between two and nine times. The J gene is TRBJ1-2, the V gene TRBV11-1; D remains ambiguous. V was trimmed by 2 bases and J by 4 bases, leaving 5 bases between them. Germline CDR1 SGHAT, CDR2 FQDESV (reference sequence). The CDR3 sequence is 12 residues long. The CDR3 region is CASSLNSYGYTF. The CDR3 DNA reads TGTGCCAGCAGCTTAAACAGCTATGGCTACACCTTC. Full variable domain (remainder filled in from reference TRBV11-1 and TRBJ1-2): EAEVAQSPRYKITEKSQAVAFWCDPISGHATLYWYRQILGQGPELLVQFQDESVVDDSQLPKDRFSAERLKGVDSTLKIQPAELGDSAMYLCASSLNSYGYTFGSGTRLTVV.

V gene TRBV9 combines with J gene TRBJ1-1, with 8 bases identical to TRBD1. The CDR3 contains 15 residues. Germline lookup yields CDR1 SGDLS and CDR2 YYNGEE. V was pared by 3 bases and J by 1 base, with 5 bases of the junction left unmatched. In DNA form, the CDR3 reads TGTGCCAGCAGCGCCGGAGGACAGGGGAACACTGAAGCTTTCTTT. Its translation: CASSAGGQGNTEAFF.

The chain recombines TRBV14 with TRBJ1-4; D ambiguous. CDR3 length: 15 residues. The V gene's germline CDR1 is SGHDN and CDR2 FVKESK. The V end was cut by 1 base, the J end by 3 bases, with 9 bases between. The CDR3 DNA reads as TGTGCCAGCAGCCAAGGGCAGAGTGCTAATGAAAAACTGTTTTTT. Amino acids: CASSQGQSANEKLFF.

This rearrangement joins TRBV23-1 to TRBJ2-5; D possibly corresponds to TRBD2 (5 bases). TRBV23-1 is noted as an ORF with a role that remains uncertain. CDR3 size: 13 residues. V dropped 0 bases and J dropped 6 bases, with 8 bases sitting between them. As DNA, the CDR3 is TGCGCCAGCAGTCAATCGAGGAGGAAGACCCAGTACTTC. This gives the protein CASSQSRRKTQYF.

The chain employs TRBV5-4 and TRBJ2-5; TRBD2 might be the D (5 bases). The CDR3 length is 15 residues. Germline lookup yields CDR1 SGHNT and CDR2 YYREEE (reference sequence). Trimming pared 0 bases from V and 4 bases from J, leaving 13 bases between. CDR3 residues: CASSLVGRSGETQYF. CDR3 nucleotide sequence: TGTGCCAGCAGCTTGGTTGGGCGGAGCGGAGAGACCCAGTACTTC.

The gene calls are TRBV18 and TRBJ2-4; the D gene is possibly TRBD1 (6 bases). This CDR3 spans 17 amino acids. V lost 6 bases and J 0 bases, leaving 18 bases between the germline ends. CDR1 is KGHSH, CDR2 LQKENI, per germline. The CDR3 reads CASSWYRDNLAKNIQYF. CDR3 nucleotide sequence: TGTGCCAGCTCTTGGTACCGGGACAACTTAGCCAAAAACATTCAGTACTTC.

The genes are TRBV28 and TRBJ2-1; tentatively, D is TRBD1 (6 bases). The germline gives CDR1 MDHEN, CDR2 SYDVKM. V lost 6 bases, J lost 2 bases, and 14 bases lay in between. The CDR3 totals 15 residues. The CDR3 DNA reads as TGTGCCAGCAGAATGAGGACAGCTACCTACAATGAGCAGTTCTTC. Its translation: CASRMRTATYNEQFF.